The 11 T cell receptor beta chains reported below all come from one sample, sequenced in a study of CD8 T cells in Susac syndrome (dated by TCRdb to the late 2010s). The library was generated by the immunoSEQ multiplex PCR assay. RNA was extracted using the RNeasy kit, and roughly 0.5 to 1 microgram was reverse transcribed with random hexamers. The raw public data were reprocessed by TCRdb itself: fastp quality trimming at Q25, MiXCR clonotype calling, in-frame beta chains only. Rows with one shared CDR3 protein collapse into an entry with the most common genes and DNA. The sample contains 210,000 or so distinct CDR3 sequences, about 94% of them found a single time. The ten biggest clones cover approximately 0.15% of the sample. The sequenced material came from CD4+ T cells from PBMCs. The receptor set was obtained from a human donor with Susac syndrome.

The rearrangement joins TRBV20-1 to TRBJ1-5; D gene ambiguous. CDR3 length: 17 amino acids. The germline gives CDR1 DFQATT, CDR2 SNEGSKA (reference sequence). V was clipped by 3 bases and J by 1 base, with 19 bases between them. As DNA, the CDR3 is TGCAGTGCTAGTCTCCCGGGAGGAGACCCCAGCAATCAGCCCCAGCATTTT. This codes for CSASLPGGDPSNQPQHF.

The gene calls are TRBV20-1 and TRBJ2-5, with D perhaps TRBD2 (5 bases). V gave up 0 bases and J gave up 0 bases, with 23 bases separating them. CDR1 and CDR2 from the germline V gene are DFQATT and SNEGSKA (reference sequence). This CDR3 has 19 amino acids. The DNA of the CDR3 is TGCAGTGCTAGAGATCCGAACGGAGGTTATGAGCCGGACCAAGAGACCCAGTACTTC. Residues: CSARDPNGGYEPDQETQYF.

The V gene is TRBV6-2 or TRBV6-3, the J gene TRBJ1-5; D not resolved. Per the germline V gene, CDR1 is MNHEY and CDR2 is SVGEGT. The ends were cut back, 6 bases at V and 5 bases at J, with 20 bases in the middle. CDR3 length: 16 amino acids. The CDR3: CASRRIGWEADQPQHF. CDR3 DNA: TGTGCCAGCAGGCGAATCGGTTGGGAGGCCGATCAGCCCCAGCATTTT.

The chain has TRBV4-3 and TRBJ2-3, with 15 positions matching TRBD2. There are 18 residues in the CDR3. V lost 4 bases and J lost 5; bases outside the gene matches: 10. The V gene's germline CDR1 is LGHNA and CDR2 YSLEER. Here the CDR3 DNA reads TGCGCCAGCAGCCGTAGCGGACTAGCGGGGGGGCCTAAAGATACGCAGTATTTT. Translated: CASSRSGLAGGPKDTQYF.

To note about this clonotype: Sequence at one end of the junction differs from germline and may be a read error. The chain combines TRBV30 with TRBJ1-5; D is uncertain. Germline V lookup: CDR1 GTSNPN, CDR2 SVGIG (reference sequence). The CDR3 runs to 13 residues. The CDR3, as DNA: TGTGCCTGGAGTGTCGGTAGCAGTCAGCCCCAGCATTTT. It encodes CAWSVGSSQPQHF.

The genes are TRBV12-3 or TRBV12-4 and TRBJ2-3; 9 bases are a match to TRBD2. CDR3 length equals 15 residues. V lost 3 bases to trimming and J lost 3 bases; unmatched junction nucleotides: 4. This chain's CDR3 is CASSLGTSLTDTQYF. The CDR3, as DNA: TGTGCCAGCAGTTTGGGGACTAGCTTGACAGATACGCAGTATTTT.

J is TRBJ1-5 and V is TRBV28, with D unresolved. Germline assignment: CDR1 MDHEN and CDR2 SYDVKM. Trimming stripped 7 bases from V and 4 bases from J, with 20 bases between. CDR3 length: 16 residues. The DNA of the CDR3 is TGTGCCAGCACCTCTGGGTGGGGAGGGTTAAATCAGCCCCAGCATTTT. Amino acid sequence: CASTSGWGGLNQPQHF.

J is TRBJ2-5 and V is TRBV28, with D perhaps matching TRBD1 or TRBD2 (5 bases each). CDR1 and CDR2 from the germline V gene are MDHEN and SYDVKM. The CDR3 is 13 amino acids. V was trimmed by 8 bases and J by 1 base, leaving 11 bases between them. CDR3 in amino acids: CASGGRLQETQYF. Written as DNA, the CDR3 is TGTGCCAGCGGGGGTCGCCTCCAAGAGACCCAGTACTTC.

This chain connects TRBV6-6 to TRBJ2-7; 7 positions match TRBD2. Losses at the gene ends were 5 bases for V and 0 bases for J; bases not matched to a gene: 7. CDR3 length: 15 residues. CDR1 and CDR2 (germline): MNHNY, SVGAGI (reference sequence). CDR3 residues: CASSTTGGVSYEQYF. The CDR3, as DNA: TGTGCCAGCAGTACTACTGGGGGGGTCTCCTACGAGCAGTACTTC.

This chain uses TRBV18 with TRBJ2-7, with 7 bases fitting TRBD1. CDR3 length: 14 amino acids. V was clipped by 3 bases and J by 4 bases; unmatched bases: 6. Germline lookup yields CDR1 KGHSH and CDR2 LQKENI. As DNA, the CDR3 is TGTGCCAGCTCACCCTTAGAGGGACAGTACGAGCAGTACTTC. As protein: CASSPLEGQYEQYF.

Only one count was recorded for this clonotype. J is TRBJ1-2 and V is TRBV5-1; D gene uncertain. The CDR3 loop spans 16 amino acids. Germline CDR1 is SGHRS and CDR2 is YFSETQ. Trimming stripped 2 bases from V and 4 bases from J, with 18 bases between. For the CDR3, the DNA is TGCGCCAGCAGCTTCGGAGGAGACGATTCCCTCTATGGCTACACCTTC. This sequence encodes CASSFGGDDSLYGYTF.